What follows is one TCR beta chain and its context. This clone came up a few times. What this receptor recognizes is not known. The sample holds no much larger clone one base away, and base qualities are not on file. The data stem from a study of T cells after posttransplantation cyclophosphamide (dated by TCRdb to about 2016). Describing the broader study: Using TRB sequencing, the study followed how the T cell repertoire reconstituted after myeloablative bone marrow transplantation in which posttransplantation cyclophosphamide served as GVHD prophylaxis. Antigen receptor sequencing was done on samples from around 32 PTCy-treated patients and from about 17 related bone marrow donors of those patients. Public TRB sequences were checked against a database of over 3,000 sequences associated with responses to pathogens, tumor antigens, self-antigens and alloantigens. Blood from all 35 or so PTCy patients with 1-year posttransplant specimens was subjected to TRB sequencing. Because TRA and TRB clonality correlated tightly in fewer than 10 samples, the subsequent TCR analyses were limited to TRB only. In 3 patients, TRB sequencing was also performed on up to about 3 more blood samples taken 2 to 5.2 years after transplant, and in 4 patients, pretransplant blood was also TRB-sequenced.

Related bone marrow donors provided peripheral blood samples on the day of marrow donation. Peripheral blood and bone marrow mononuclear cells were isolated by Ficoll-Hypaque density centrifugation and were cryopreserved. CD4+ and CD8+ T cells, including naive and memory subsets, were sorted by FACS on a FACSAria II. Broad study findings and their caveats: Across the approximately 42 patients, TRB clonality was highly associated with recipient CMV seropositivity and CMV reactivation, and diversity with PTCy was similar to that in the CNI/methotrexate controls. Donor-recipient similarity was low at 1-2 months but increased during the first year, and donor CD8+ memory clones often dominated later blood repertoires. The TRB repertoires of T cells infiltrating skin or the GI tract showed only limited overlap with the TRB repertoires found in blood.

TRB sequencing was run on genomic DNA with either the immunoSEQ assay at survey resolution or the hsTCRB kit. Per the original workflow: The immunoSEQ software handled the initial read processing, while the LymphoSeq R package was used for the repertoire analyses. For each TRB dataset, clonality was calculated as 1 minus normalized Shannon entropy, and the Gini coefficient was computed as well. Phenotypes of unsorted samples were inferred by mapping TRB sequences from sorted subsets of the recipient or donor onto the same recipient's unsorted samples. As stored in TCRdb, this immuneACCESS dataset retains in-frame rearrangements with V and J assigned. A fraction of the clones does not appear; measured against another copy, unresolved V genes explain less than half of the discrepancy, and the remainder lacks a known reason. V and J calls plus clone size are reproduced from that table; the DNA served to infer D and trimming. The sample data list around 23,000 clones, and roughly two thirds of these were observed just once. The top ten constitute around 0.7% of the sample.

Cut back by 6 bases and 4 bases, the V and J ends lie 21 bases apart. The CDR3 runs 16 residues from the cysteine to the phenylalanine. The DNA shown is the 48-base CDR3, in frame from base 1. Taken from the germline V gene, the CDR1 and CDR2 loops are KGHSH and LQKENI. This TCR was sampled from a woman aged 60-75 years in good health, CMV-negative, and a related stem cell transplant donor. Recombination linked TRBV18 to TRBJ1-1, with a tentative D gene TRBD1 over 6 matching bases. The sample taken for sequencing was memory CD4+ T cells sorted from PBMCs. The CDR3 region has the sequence CASSGDNPSTGTEAFF. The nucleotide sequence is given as TGTGCCAGCTCGGGGGACAACCCCTCAACGGGCACTGAAGCTTTCTTT.